This T cell receptor beta chain comes out of a study of Graves' ophthalmopathy and Graves' hyperthyroidism. Germline V gene data show CDR1 as SGHNT and CDR2 as YYREEE (reference sequence). This CDR3 contains 11 residues. Researchers took RNA transcripts and amplified TCR beta CDR3 regions from them. Investigators did first-round RT-PCR with HTBI primers, then second-round multiplex PCR. TCRdb recomputed calls from the multiplex PCR reads with MiXCR, one row per CDR3 protein. This table holds hundreds of thousands of distinct CDR3 sequences, around 45% found once. The V and J genes are TRBV5-4 and TRBJ2-5; D is possibly TRBD1 or TRBD2 (6 bases each). The specimen sequenced was peripheral blood. The origin of this receptor is an adult man with Graves' ophthalmopathy. This CDR3 is CDQGTWETQYF. CDR3 sequence (DNA): TGTGACCAGGGGACTTGGGAGACCCAGTACTTC.